This T cell receptor (beta chain) originates from a study of cytomegalovirus exposure and HLA in healthy donors. The germline V gene has CDR1 MNHEY and CDR2 SVGAGI. The V segment lost 2 bases and the J segment 2 bases; nucleotides outside the gene matches: 4. CDR3 length: 16 amino acids. 13 Jbeta primers and 60 Vbeta primers were used for the PCR. Sequenced by immunoSEQ multiplex PCR; TCRdb stores in-frame clones only, minus some. The sample carries under 200,000 clones, 60% to 80% recorded once. The TCR comes from a man aged 55 to 69 in good health and CMV-seronegative. Sequencing input: PBMCs. The chain uses TRBV6-5 and TRBJ2-5; 11 bases are a match to TRBD2. CDR3 in amino acids: CASSYPGTSGQETQYF. CDR3 DNA: TGTGCCAGCAGTTACCCGGGGACTAGCGGTCAAGAGACCCAGTACTTC.